This T cell receptor beta chain was documented in a study of blood T cell repertoires in COVID-19. About the research overall: Sources were T cells, B-cell-depleted T cells, or PBMCs; the material itself was cDNA or gDNA.

The CDR3 covers 14 residues. From germline, CDR1 is LGHDT and CDR2 YNNKEL (reference sequence). V lost 0 bases and J 7 bases, leaving 12 bases between the germline ends. Profiled with immunoSEQ multiplex PCR; TCRdb holds only in-frame clones, not every one. The sample shows some 190,000 clones, 75% to 90% of them seen only once. The sequence was collected from a man aged 55 to 70 with acute or convalescent COVID-19. The chain is built from TRBV3-1 (or the pseudogene TRBV3-2) and TRBJ2-5; D is unresolved. The specimen sequenced was peripheral blood. In DNA form, the CDR3 reads TGTGCCAGCAGCCAAGACCAGACCCGCGGGACCCAGTACTTC. Its protein product is CASSQDQTRGTQYF.